The 7 T cell receptor beta chains below all came from one sample that was sequenced in a study of blood T cell repertoires in COVID-19 (TCRdb year 2020). Library method: the immunoSEQ multiplex PCR assay. This is the immuneACCESS table as TCRdb keeps it, with only in-frame sequences that have V and J called. A part of the clones is gone; compared with another copy, unresolved V genes explain less than half, and the rest is unexplained. The sample yields about 60,000 clones; approximately 85% were counted once. The biggest ten clones account for around 16% of the sample. Material: peripheral blood. Receptors originate from a human donor in a cohort sampled during active COVID-19.

J is TRBJ1-2 and V is TRBV3-1 (or the pseudogene TRBV3-2); 10 bases agree with TRBD1. V shed 2 bases, J shed 7 bases, and the junction held 13 bases outside the gene matches. Germline V CDR1 and CDR2: LGHDT, YNNKEL (reference sequence). The CDR3 has 17 amino acids. CDR3 region: CASSQSGTGVLAGGYTF. CDR3 bases: TGTGCCAGCAGCCAATCCGGGACAGGGGTACTAGCTGGTGGCTACACCTTC.

The genes are TRBV2 and TRBJ2-5, with a possible D match to TRBD2 (5 bases). Germline CDR1 reads SNHLY; CDR2 reads FYNNEI. The CDR3 has 13 amino acids. Trimming took 4 bases from V and 4 from J, leaving 10 bases between them. CDR3 sequence: CASSAEVRETQYF. The CDR3 DNA follows: TGTGCCAGCAGTGCGGAGGTCCGAGAGACCCAGTACTTC.

The genes are TRBV4-2 and TRBJ1-2; D ambiguous. Germline V gives CDR1 LGHNA, CDR2 YNFKEQ. The CDR3 has 12 residues. Trimming shortened V by 7 bases and J by 9 bases, and 15 bases separated the two germline ends. For the CDR3, the DNA is TGTGCCAGCACATTTACGGAGGGAAGCTACACCTTC. It translates to CASTFTEGSYTF.

This chain joins TRBV7-9 and TRBJ2-3, with D perhaps TRBD1 (6 bases). Trimming took 4 bases from V and 5 from J, leaving 7 bases between them. The germline V gene encodes CDR1 SEHNR and CDR2 FQNEAQ (reference sequence). CDR3 length equals 12 residues. The CDR3 coding sequence is TGTGCCAGCAGCTCACAGGGAGATACGCAGTATTTT. Protein sequence: CASSSQGDTQYF.

This rearrangement joins TRBV5-4 to TRBJ2-2; possibly TRBD1 for D (6 bases). The CDR3 length is 14 residues. V was clipped by 4 bases and J by 5 bases, with 12 bases between them. The germline V gene encodes CDR1 SGHNT and CDR2 YYREEE (reference sequence). CDR3 in amino acids: CASSPQTGTGELFF. In DNA, the CDR3 is TGTGCCAGCAGCCCCCAGACAGGTACCGGGGAGCTGTTTTTT.

A few counts support this clone. This chain connects TRBV7-3 to TRBJ1-2; TRBD1 matches 11 bases. Germline loops: CDR1 SGHTA, CDR2 FQGTGA. The CDR3 extends over 14 amino acids. Germline trimming cut 3 bases from V and 4 bases from J; bases unmatched to any gene: 1. CDR3 protein: CASSLGQGVYGYTF. The CDR3 bases are TGTGCCAGCAGCTTGGGACAGGGGGTCTATGGCTACACCTTC.

The rearrangement uses TRBV3-1 (or the pseudogene TRBV3-2) and TRBJ2-2; weak D call: TRBD1 (6 bases). V lost 3 bases and J lost 5, with 16 bases in between. The CDR3 covers 16 residues. Germline CDR1 is LGHDT and CDR2 is YNNKEL (reference sequence). The CDR3 sequence is CASSQGWGRRTGELFF. The CDR3 coding sequence is TGTGCCAGCAGCCAGGGTTGGGGGCGCCGGACCGGGGAGCTGTTTTTT.